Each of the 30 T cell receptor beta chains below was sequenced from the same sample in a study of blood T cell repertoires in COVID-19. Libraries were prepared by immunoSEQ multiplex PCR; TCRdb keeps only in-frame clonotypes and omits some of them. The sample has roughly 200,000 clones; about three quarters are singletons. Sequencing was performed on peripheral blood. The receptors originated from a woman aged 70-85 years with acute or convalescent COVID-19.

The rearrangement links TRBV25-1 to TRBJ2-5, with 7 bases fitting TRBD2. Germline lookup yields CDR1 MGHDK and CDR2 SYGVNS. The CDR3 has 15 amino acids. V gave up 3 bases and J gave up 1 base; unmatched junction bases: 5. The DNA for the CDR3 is TGTGCCAGCAGTGATTCGGGACTAACCCAAGAGACCCAGTACTTC. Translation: CASSDSGLTQETQYF.

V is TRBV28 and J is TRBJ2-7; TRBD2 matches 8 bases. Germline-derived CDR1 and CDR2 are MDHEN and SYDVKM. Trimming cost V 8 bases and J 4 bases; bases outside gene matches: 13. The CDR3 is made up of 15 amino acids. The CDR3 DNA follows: TGTGCCAGCCGCCGGGGTAGCGGGATAAGGTACGAGCAGTACTTC. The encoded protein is CASRRGSGIRYEQYF.

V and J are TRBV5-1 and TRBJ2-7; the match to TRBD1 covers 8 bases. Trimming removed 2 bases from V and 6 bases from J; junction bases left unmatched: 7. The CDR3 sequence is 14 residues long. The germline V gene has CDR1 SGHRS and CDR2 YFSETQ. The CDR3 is CASSFGQGLSEQYF. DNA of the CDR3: TGCGCCAGCAGCTTCGGACAGGGTCTAAGCGAGCAGTACTTC.

CDR3 coding DNA: TGTGCCAGCAGCCCGGGGAGGGGAAACATTCAGTACTTC. This encodes CASSPGRGNIQYF. The chain has TRBV7-2 and TRBJ2-4, with 7 bases lining up with TRBD2. Germline CDR1 SGHTA, CDR2 FQGNSA. The CDR3 is 13 residues long. V trimming: 5 bases; J trimming: 6 bases; junction bases outside the gene matches: 4.

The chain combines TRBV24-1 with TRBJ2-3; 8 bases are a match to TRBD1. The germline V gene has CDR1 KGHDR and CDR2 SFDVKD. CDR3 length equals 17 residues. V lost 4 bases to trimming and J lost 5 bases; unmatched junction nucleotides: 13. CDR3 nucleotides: TGTGCCACCAGTGACCCCACCGGGCCCAGGGGGCGAGATACGCAGTATTTT. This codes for CATSDPTGPRGRDTQYF.

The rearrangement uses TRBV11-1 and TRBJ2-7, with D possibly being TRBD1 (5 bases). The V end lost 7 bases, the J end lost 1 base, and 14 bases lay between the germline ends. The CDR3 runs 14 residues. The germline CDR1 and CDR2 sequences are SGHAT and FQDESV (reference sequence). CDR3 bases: TGTGCCAGCAATTCTGGACACCCATCCTACGAGCAGTACTTC. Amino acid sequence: CASNSGHPSYEQYF.

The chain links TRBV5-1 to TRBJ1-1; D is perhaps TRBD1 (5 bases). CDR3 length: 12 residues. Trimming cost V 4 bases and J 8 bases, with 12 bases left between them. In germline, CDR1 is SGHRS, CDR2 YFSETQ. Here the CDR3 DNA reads TGCGCCAGCAGCCAGGGACTGGGCGAAGCTTTCTTT. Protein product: CASSQGLGEAFF. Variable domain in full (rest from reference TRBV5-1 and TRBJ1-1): KAGVTQTPRYLIKTRGQQVTLSCSPISGHRSVSWYQQTPGQGLQFLFEYFSETQRNKGNFPGRFSGRQFSNSRSEMNVSTLELGDSALYLCASSQGLGEAFFGQGTRLTVV.

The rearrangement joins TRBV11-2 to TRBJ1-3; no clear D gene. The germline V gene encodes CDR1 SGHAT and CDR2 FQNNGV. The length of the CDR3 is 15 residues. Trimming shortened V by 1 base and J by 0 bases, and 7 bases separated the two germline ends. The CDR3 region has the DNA TGTGCCAGCAGCTTAGCCCGCAGCTCTGGAAACACCATATATTTT. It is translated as CASSLARSSGNTIYF. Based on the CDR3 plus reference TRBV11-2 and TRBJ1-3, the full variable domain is EAGVAQSPRYKIIEKRQSVAFWCNPISGHATLYWYQQILGQGPKLLIQFQNNGVVDDSQLPKDRFSAERLKGVDSTLKIQPAKLEDSAVYLCASSLARSSGNTIYFGEGSWLTVV.

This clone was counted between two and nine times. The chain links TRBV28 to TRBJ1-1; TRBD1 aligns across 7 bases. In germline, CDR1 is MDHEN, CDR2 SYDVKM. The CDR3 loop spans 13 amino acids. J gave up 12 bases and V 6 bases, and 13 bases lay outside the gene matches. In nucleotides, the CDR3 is TGTGCCAGCAGGGGCGGGACAGCCAGGAGGTCTTTCTTT. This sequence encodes CASRGGTARRSFF.

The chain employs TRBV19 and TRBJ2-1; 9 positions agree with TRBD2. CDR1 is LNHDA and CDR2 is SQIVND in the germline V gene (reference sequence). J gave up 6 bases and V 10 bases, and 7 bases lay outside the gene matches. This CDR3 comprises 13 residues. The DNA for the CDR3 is TGTGCCACCAGGTTAGCGGGAGTCAATGAGCAGTTCTTC. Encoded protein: CATRLAGVNEQFF. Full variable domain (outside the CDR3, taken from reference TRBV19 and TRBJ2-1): DGGITQSPKYLFRKEGQNVTLSCEQNLNHDAMYWYRQDPGQGLRLIYYSQIVNDFQKGDIAEGYSVSREKKESFPLTVTSAQKNPTAFYLCATRLAGVNEQFFGPGTRLTVL.

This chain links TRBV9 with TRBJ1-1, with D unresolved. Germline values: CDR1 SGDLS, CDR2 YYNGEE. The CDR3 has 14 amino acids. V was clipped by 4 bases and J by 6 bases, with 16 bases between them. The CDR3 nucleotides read TGTGCCAGCAGCACCCGTAACCAGATCGCTGAAGCTTTCTTT. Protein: CASSTRNQIAEAFF.

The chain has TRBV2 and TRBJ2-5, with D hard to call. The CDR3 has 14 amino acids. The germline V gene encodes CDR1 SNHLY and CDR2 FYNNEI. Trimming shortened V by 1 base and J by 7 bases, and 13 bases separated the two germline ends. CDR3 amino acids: CASSEVGQWRTQYF. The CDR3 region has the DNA TGTGCCAGCAGTGAAGTGGGTCAATGGAGGACCCAGTACTTC. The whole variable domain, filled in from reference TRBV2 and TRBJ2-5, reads EPEVTQTPSHQVTQMGQEVILRCVPISNHLYFYWYRQILGQKVEFLVSFYNNEISEKSEIFDDQFSVERPDGSNFTLKIRSTKLEDSAMYFCASSEVGQWRTQYFGPGTRLLVL.

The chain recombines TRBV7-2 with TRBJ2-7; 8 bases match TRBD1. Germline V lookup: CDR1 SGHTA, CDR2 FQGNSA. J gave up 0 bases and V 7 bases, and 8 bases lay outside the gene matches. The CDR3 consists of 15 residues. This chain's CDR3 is CASTPGQGSSYEQYF. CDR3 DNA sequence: TGTGCCAGCACCCCAGGACAGGGCAGCTCCTACGAGCAGTACTTC.

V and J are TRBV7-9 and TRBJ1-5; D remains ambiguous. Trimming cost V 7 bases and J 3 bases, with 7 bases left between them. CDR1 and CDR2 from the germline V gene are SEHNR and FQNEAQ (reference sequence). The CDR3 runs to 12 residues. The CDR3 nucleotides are TGTGCCAGCACCCAGGACAATCAGCCCCAGCATTTT. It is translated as CASTQDNQPQHF.

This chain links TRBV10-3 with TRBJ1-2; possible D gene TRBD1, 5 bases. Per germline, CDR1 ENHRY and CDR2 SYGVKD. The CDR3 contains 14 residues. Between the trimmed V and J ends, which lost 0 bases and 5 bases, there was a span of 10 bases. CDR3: CAISESSTVYGYTF. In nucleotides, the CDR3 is TGTGCCATCAGTGAGTCGTCGACAGTATATGGCTACACCTTC.

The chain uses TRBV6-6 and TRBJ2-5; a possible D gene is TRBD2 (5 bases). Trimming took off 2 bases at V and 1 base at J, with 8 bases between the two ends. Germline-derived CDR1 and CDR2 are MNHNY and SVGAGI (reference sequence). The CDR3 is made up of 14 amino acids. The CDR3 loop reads CASSYPGVQETQYF. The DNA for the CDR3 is TGTGCCAGCAGTTACCCCGGGGTCCAAGAGACCCAGTACTTC.

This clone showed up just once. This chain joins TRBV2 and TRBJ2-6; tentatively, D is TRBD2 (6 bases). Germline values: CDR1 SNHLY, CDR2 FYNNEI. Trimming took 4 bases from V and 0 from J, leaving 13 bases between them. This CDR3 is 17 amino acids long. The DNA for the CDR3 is TGTGCCAGCAGTGCGGAGGGCAGGAGCTCTGGGGCCAACGTCCTGACTTTC. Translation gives CASSAEGRSSGANVLTF.

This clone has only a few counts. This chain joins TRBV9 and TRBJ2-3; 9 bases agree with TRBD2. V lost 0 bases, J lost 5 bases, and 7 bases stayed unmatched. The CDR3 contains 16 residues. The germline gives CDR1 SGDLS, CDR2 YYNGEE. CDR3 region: CASSVGIAGDLDTQYF. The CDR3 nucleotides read TGTGCCAGCAGCGTAGGGATAGCGGGAGATTTAGATACGCAGTATTTT.

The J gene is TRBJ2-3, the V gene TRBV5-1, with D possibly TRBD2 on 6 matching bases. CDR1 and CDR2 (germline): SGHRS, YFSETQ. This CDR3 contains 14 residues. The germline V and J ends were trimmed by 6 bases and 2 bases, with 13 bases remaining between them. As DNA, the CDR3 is TGCGCCAGCACCAGCGGGCCTCTCACAGATACGCAGTATTTT. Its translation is CASTSGPLTDTQYF.

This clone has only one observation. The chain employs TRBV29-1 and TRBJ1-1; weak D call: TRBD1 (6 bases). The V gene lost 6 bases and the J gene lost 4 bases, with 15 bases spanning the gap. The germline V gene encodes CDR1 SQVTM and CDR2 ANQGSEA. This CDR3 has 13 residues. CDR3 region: CSVSYGTPTEAFF. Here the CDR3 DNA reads TGCAGCGTCTCATACGGGACACCCACTGAAGCTTTCTTT.

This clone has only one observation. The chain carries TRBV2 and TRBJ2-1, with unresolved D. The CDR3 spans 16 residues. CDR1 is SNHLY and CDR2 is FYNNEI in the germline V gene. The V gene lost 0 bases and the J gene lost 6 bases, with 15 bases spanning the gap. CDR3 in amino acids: CASSEAWASPTNEQFF. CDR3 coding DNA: TGTGCCAGCAGTGAAGCATGGGCTTCCCCCACCAATGAGCAGTTCTTC.

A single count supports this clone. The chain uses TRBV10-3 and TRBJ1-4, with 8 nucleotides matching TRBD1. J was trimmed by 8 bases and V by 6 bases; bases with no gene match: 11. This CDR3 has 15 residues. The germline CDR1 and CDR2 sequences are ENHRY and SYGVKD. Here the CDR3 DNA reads TGTGCCATCAGCGCGGGGGCAGGGGGCAGGGAAAAACTGTTTTTT. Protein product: CAISAGAGGREKLFF.

The CDR3 DNA reads TGCGCCAGCAGCTTGGTACAGGGGTCCACTGAAGCTTTCTTT. This gives the protein CASSLVQGSTEAFF. This chain links TRBV5-1 with TRBJ1-1; 7 positions match TRBD1. From germline, CDR1 is SGHRS and CDR2 YFSETQ. This CDR3 region has 14 residues. V was pared by 0 bases and J by 4 bases, with 3 bases of the junction left unmatched.

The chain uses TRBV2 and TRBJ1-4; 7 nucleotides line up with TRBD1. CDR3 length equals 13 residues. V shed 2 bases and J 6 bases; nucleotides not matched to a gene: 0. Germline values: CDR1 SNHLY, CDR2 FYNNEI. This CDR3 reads CASSEQGDEKLFF. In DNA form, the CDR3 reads TGTGCCAGCAGTGAACAGGGGGATGAAAAACTGTTTTTT.

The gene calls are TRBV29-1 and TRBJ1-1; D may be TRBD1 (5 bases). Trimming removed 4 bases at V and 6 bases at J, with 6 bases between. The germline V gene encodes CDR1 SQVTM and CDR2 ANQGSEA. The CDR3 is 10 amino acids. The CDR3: CSVATAEAFF. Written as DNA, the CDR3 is TGCAGCGTTGCGACAGCTGAAGCTTTCTTT.

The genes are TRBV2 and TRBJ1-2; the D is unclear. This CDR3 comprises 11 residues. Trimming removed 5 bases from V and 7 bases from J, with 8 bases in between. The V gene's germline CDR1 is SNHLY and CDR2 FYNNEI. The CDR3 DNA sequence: TGTGCCAGCAGTCCGGGTGTTGGCTACACCTTC. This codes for CASSPGVGYTF.

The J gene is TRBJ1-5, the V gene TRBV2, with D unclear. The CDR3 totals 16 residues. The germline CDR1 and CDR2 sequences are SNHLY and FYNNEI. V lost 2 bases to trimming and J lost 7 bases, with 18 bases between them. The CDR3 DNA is TGTGCCAGCAGTGAAAGCGTCGCTACGACGAGGCAGCCCCAGCATTTT. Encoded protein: CASSESVATTRQPQHF.

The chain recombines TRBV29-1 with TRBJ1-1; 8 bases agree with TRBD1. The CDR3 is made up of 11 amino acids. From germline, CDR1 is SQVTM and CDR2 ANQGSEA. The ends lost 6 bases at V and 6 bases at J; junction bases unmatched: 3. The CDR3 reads CSVYRGAEAFF. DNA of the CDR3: TGCAGCGTCTACAGGGGGGCTGAAGCTTTCTTT.

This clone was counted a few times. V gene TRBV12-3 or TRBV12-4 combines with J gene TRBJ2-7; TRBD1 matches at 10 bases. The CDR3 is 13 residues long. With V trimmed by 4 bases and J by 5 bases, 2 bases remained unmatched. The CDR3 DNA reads TGTGCCAGCAGTTCCGGGACAGGGGACGAGCAGTACTTC. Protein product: CASSSGTGDEQYF.

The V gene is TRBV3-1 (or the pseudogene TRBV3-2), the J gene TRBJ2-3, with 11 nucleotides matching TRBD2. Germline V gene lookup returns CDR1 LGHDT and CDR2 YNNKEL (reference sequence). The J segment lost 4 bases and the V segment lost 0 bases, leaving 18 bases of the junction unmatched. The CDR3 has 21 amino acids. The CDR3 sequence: CASSQDPGGMGLAGGADTQYF. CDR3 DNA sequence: TGTGCCAGCAGCCAAGATCCTGGGGGAATGGGGCTAGCGGGAGGTGCAGATACGCAGTATTTT.